This TCR beta chain is drawn from a study of blood T cell repertoires in COVID-19 (dated by TCRdb to the early 2020s). About the full investigation: Collaborator samples came from the United States, Italy and Spain and covered acute and convalescent phases of COVID-19. The material from the prospective study consisted of cDNA or gDNA derived from T cells, B-cell-depleted T cells, or PBMCs. The dataset comprised deeply sampled blood TCRbeta repertoires from subjects exposed to, actively infected with, or recovered from COVID-19. The repertoires were released in a freely available public database intended as a resource for research on the immune response to SARS-CoV-2. The samples were drawn from two sources: the first 160 participants of the ongoing ImmuneRACE study, and about 1,300 subjects contributed by 6 global collaborators. Nearly every sample came with metadata listing a de-identified subject ID, COVID-19 status, age in years and sex. Where available, HLA class I and class II types were taken from metadata supplied by the sample provider and were not determined by assay-based typing. Study-wide conclusions, independent of this receptor: How much clinical and demographic metadata was included differed by source and by participant, and the metadata was provided uncurated.

Collaborating institutions collected whole blood in K2EDTA tubes following their own protocols. For TCRbeta analysis, collaborator samples were shipped as frozen whole blood, as isolated PBMCs, or as DNA extracted from either sample type. Relative to germline, V is missing 0 bases and J is missing 4 bases, with 5 bases of the junction outside any gene match. CDR1 ENHRY and CDR2 SYGVKD are derived from the germline V gene. Taken from cysteine to phenylalanine, the CDR3 has 15 residues. Of the read, only the CDR3 DNA is kept; its 45 bases are in frame from base 1. TCRbeta CDR3 regions were amplified from genomic DNA by means of the immunoSEQ Assay, a bias-controlled multiplex PCR. On the authors' methods: Within the assay, amplification of reference gene primers was used to estimate how many nucleated cells each sample contained. Sequence reads were collapsed and filtered to measure the absolute abundance of every unique TCRbeta CDR3 rearrangement. For each sample, productive Simpson clonality was calculated as the square root of Simpson's diversity index across productive rearrangements. TCRdb's version of the immuneACCESS table is confined to in-frame rearrangements and falls short of the full clone set. An unresolved V gene accounts for under half of the shortfall where checked; the remainder is of unknown origin. V, J and clone size were drawn from that table, and D and trimming were deduced from the DNA. Here the sample has about 150,000 clones; about 80% occur a single time. The top ten hold approximately 30% of the sample.

A word on this clone: The antigen it binds to is not known. No base qualities exist here, and no much larger clone lies one base off it.

The V and J genes are TRBV10-3 and TRBJ1-2; the central 7 bases match TRBD1. The origin of this receptor is an older woman with acute or convalescent COVID-19. Input material: peripheral blood. The CDR3 reads CAISESVTGTYGYTF. In nucleotide form, the sequence is TGTGCCATCAGTGAGTCGGTGACAGGGACCTATGGCTACACCTTC.